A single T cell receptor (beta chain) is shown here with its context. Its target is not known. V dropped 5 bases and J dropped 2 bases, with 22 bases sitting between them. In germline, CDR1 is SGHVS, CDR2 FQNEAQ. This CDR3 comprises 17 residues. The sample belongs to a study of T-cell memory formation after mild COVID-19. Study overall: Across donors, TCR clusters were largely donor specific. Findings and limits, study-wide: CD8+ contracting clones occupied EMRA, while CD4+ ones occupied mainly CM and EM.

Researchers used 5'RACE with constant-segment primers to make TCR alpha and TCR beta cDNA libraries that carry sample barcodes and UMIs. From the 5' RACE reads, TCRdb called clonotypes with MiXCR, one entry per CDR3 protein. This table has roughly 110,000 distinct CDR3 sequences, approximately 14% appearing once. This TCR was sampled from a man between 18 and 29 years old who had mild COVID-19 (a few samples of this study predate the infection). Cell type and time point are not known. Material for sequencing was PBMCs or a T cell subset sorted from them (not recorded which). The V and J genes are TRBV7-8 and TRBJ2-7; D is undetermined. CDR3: CASSTDRIGRRTYEQYF. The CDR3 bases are TGTGCCAGCAGCACGGACCGGATAGGACGGAGAACCTACGAGCAGTACTTC.